These 29 T cell receptor beta chains were all obtained from the same sample, sequenced in a study of read filtering for tumor transcriptome and immune sequencing. Molecular barcoded adaptors covering alpha/delta and beta/gamma chains were used on approximately 400 ng RNA. MiXCR, run by TCRdb on the reads, gives a single entry per CDR3 protein. This table has 100,000 to 150,000 distinct CDR3 sequences, under 15% appearing once. The sample comprised a population of CD138-negative cells sorted from bone marrow. The receptors derive from a donor aged 40 or older with multiple myeloma.

This clonotype occurred many times. In DNA form, the CDR3 reads TGTGCCAGCAGCGTAACAGGGAGAGGGGAGACCCAGTACTTC. This sequence encodes CASSVTGRGETQYF. The chain has TRBV11-2 and TRBJ2-5, with D perhaps TRBD1 (6 bases). V was cut by 5 bases and J by 5 bases, with 15 bases left in between. The CDR3 has 14 residues. Germline assignment: CDR1 SGHAT and CDR2 FQNNGV.

At least ten counts were recorded for this clonotype. The gene calls are TRBV29-1 and TRBJ2-7; the match to TRBD2 covers 8 bases. The junction had 11 bases not matched to a gene; V was cut back by 6 bases and J by 4 bases. Germline CDR1 reads SQVTM; CDR2 reads ANQGSEA. CDR3 length: 14 residues. This CDR3 is CSVVRVGRAYEQYF. The CDR3 bases are TGCAGCGTCGTAAGGGTCGGGAGGGCGTACGAGCAGTACTTC.

In its sample, this clonotype was seen many times. V usage is TRBV7-3 and J usage is TRBJ2-1, with 12 bases aligning to TRBD2. The junction had 8 bases not matched to a gene; V was cut back by 2 bases and J by 9 bases. Looked up from germline, CDR1 is SGHTA and CDR2 is FQGTGA. This CDR3 is 16 amino acids long. CDR3 loop: CASSLDPLAGGGEQFF. In DNA form, the CDR3 reads TGTGCCAGCAGCTTAGATCCTCTAGCGGGAGGGGGTGAGCAGTTCTTC.

This clonotype was detected ten times or more. The chain is built from TRBV6-2 or TRBV6-3 and TRBJ2-1; 8 nucleotides match TRBD2. The CDR3 consists of 18 residues. V shed 2 bases and J 1 base; nucleotides not matched to a gene: 10. Germline CDR1 reads MNHEY; CDR2 reads SVGEGT. In DNA, the CDR3 is TGTGCCAGCAGTTACCCTACTGCGGGGGGCAATTCCTACAATGAGCAGTTCTTC. Its translation: CASSYPTAGGNSYNEQFF.

Notes on this clonotype: Just one base apart from a much larger clone, this may be a read error. The chain joins TRBV7-9 to TRBJ1-3, with D possibly TRBD1 on 6 matching bases. V was trimmed by 11 bases and J by 0 bases, leaving 11 bases between them. CDR1 SEHNR and CDR2 FQNEAQ come from the germline V gene (reference sequence). The CDR3 has 13 amino acids. This chain's CDR3 is CAGRQASGNTIYF. The CDR3 DNA follows: TGTGCCGGAAGACAGGCCTCTGGAAACACCATATATTTT.

This chain uses TRBV4-3 with TRBJ2-2; 10 bases align to TRBD2. V lost 1 base, J lost 0 bases, and 8 bases stayed unmatched. Germline loops: CDR1 LGHNA, CDR2 YSLEER. The CDR3 has 19 amino acids. Written as DNA, the CDR3 is TGCGCCAGCAGCCAAGCCGGCCTAGCGGGGGACCCGAACACCGGGGAGCTGTTTTTT. Translating gives CASSQAGLAGDPNTGELFF.

This clonotype was found many times. This chain uses TRBV20-1 with TRBJ1-2; 7 nucleotides align to TRBD1. The CDR3 spans 13 residues. Germline CDR1 DFQATT, CDR2 SNEGSKA (reference sequence). V was clipped by 4 bases and J by 8 bases; unmatched bases: 10. CDR3 protein: CSAMLEGAQGYTF. CDR3 nucleotides: TGCAGTGCTATGCTGGAGGGGGCTCAGGGCTACACCTTC.

This clonotype was seen at least ten times. The chain is built from TRBV6-2 or TRBV6-3 and TRBJ1-5; D is unresolved. This CDR3 comprises 15 residues. Germline V gene lookup returns CDR1 MNHEY and CDR2 SVGEGT. The V end lost 5 bases, the J end lost 3 bases, and 14 bases lay between the germline ends. Here the CDR3 reads CASSLTNYINQPQHF. Written as DNA, the CDR3 is TGTGCCAGCAGTCTAACGAATTACATCAATCAGCCCCAGCATTTT.

This clonotype occurred many times. CDR3 region: CASSYQTSGGPNEQFF. The DNA of the CDR3 is TGTGCCAGCAGTTACCAAACTAGCGGGGGCCCCAATGAGCAGTTCTTC. This sequence joins TRBV6-5 and TRBJ2-1, with 11 bases lining up with TRBD2. The CDR3 has 16 amino acids. The germline V gene encodes CDR1 MNHEY and CDR2 SVGAGI. The V gene end was trimmed by 2 bases and the J gene end by 6 bases; junction bases not matched to a gene: 6.

The sample holds one count of this clonotype. The rearrangement joins TRBV6-6 to TRBJ1-1, with D unresolved. Germline V CDR1 and CDR2: MNHNY, SVGAGI (reference sequence). This CDR3 contains 13 residues. The CDR3 bases are TGTGACACCCAAGACGGGCAGAGCACTGAAGCTTTCTTT. Protein sequence: CDTQDGQSTEAFF.

About this clonotype itself: A much more abundant neighbour one base away suggests this may be a read error. The chain combines TRBV7-9 with TRBJ1-5; no reliable D call. This CDR3 has 13 amino acids. Looked up from germline, CDR1 is SEHNR and CDR2 is FQNEAQ (reference sequence). V was trimmed by 3 bases and J by 5 bases, leaving 8 bases between them. For the CDR3, the DNA is TGTGCCAGCAGCTTCACCTCAGATCAGCCCCAGCATTTT. Protein product: CASSFTSDQPQHF.

Many counts were recorded for this clonotype. The gene calls are TRBV21-1 and TRBJ1-5. TRBV21-1 is termed a pseudogene. This CDR3 is built from 15 residues. CDR3 DNA: TGTGCCAGCAGCTCAGAAACAGTTCTCAATCAGCCCCAGCATTTT. Translation gives CASSSETVLNQPQHF.

This clonotype was detected many times. V is TRBV12-3 or TRBV12-4 and J is TRBJ2-1; possible D gene TRBD1, 5 bases. The CDR3 is 18 amino acids. Deletions cut 5 bases from V and 4 bases from J, with 24 bases between. The DNA of the CDR3 is TGTGCCAGCAGTCCGGCATTTACGACAGCGCAATTGTACAATGAGCAGTTCTTC. It yields the protein CASSPAFTTAQLYNEQFF.

This clonotype was observed at least ten times. V and J are TRBV29-1 and TRBJ2-7; 13 bases map to TRBD2. The CDR3 covers 12 residues. Germline V gene lookup returns CDR1 SQVTM and CDR2 ANQGSEA. The V and J ends lost 7 bases and 4 bases, in that order; junction bases with no gene match: 1. CDR3 protein: CSGTSGRYEQYF. The CDR3 DNA follows: TGCAGCGGGACTAGCGGGAGATACGAGCAGTACTTC.

With regard to this clonotype: This clone may be a read error of a much larger clone one base away. The chain employs TRBV12-3 or TRBV12-4 and TRBJ2-1; D not certain. V was trimmed by 4 bases and J by 7 bases, leaving 17 bases between them. This CDR3 is 15 amino acids long. CDR3 nucleotide sequence: TGTGCCAGCAGTTCGGGTCATCCGGAAACAAATGAGCAGTTCTTC. Translated: CASSSGHPETNEQFF.

This clonotype was counted ten times or more. This chain links TRBV5-1 with TRBJ2-5, with unresolved D. The CDR3 totals 14 residues. Germline CDR1 is SGHRS and CDR2 is YFSETQ. Trimming shortened V by 5 bases and J by 0 bases, and 11 bases separated the two germline ends. CDR3 protein: CASRPLADQETQYF. Here the CDR3 DNA reads TGCGCCAGCAGGCCTCTGGCGGACCAAGAGACCCAGTACTTC. Complete variable domain (other parts from reference TRBV5-1 and TRBJ2-5): KAGVTQTPRYLIKTRGQQVTLSCSPISGHRSVSWYQQTPGQGLQFLFEYFSETQRNKGNFPGRFSGRQFSNSRSEMNVSTLELGDSALYLCASRPLADQETQYFGPGTRLLVL.

The sample holds a few counts of this clonotype. V is TRBV12-3 or TRBV12-4 and J is TRBJ1-1; D remains ambiguous. This CDR3 is built from 12 residues. V lost 2 bases, J lost 7 bases, and 8 bases lay in between. The CDR3 sequence is CASSLHRGEAFF. The CDR3 DNA is TGTGCCAGCAGTTTACACCGGGGTGAAGCTTTCTTT.

The table lists this clonotype with many counts. The gene calls are TRBV5-6 and TRBJ2-5; D call uncertain. Germline lookup yields CDR1 SGHDT and CDR2 YYEEEE. CDR3 length: 13 amino acids. Trimming removed 3 bases from V and 5 bases from J, with 11 bases in between. The CDR3 nucleotides are TGTGCCAGCAGCTATGGACCTCCGGAGACCCAGTACTTC. It is translated as CASSYGPPETQYF.

The chain joins TRBV6-1 to TRBJ2-7, with 8 bases lining up with TRBD1. V gave up 2 bases and J gave up 3 bases; unmatched junction bases: 3. The CDR3 has 14 residues. Germline V gene data show CDR1 as MNHNS and CDR2 as SASEGT. The CDR3 loop reads CASSETDRGYEQYF. CDR3 bases: TGTGCCAGCAGTGAAACTGACAGGGGCTACGAGCAGTACTTC.

Many counts were recorded for this clonotype. DNA of the CDR3: TGCGCCAGCAGCTTGGCCAGAGGACTAGCGGGAAGCACAGATACGCAGTATTTT. Translating it yields CASSLARGLAGSTDTQYF. V usage is TRBV5-1 and J usage is TRBJ2-3; 12 bases agree with TRBD2. The V gene's germline CDR1 is SGHRS and CDR2 YFSETQ. This CDR3 is built from 18 residues. Unmatched junction bases numbered 5, after V lost 0 bases and J lost 0 bases. The variable domain in full, completed from reference TRBV5-1 and TRBJ2-3, reads KAGVTQTPRYLIKTRGQQVTLSCSPISGHRSVSWYQQTPGQGLQFLFEYFSETQRNKGNFPGRFSGRQFSNSRSEMNVSTLELGDSALYLCASSLARGLAGSTDTQYFGPGTRLTVL.

This clonotype appeared many times. The chain joins TRBV7-2 to TRBJ2-1, with D perhaps being TRBD1 or TRBD2 (5 bases each). Trimming removed 8 bases at V and 1 base at J, with 15 bases between. Germline assignment: CDR1 SGHTA and CDR2 FQGNSA. This CDR3 spans 15 amino acids. The CDR3 region has the DNA TGTGCCAGCGTAACCGGGACGGTATCCTACAATGAGCAGTTCTTC. It is translated as CASVTGTVSYNEQFF.

Turning to this clonotype: As the CDR3 is not closed by the conserved phenylalanine or tryptophan, this likely results from a read error. This rearrangement joins TRBV4-1 to TRBJ2-3; perhaps TRBD2 as D (6 bases). V was pared by 3 bases and J by 8 bases, with 12 bases between. This CDR3 is 13 amino acids long. Germline V gene sequence: CDR1 MGHRA, CDR2 YSYEKL. Written as DNA, the CDR3 is TGCGCCAGCAGCCATCCTGAAGCGGGTACGCAGTATTCT. It encodes CASSHPEAGTQYS.

This chain connects TRBV12-3 or TRBV12-4 to TRBJ1-1; TRBD1 is a possible D gene (6 bases). V lost 6 bases and J 0 bases, leaving 17 bases between the germline ends. The CDR3 loop spans 16 amino acids. The CDR3 loop is CASRLTGISMNTEAFF. The CDR3 DNA sequence: TGTGCCAGCAGGTTGACAGGAATATCGATGAACACTGAAGCTTTCTTT.

Notes on this clonotype: A much larger clone differs by one base, so this may be a read error. CDR3 sequence (DNA): TGTGCCAGCGGCCAAGATCCGGGGAATCAGCCCCAGCATTTT. Translating gives CASGQDPGNQPQHF. This chain joins TRBV3-1 and TRBJ1-5; D remains unclear. CDR1 is LGHDT and CDR2 is YNNKEL in the germline V gene (reference sequence). This CDR3 spans 14 amino acids.

This clonotype showed up many times. The CDR3 loop is CSVRQGGTEAFF. The CDR3 coding sequence is TGCAGCGTTCGACAGGGGGGGACTGAAGCTTTCTTT. J is TRBJ1-1 and V is TRBV29-1; TRBD1 matches 9 bases. The CDR3 covers 12 residues. Germline CDR1 and CDR2: SQVTM and ANQGSEA. J lost 5 bases, V lost 5 bases, and 3 bases had no gene match.

This sequence joins TRBV30 and TRBJ2-4; perhaps TRBD1 as D (5 bases). There are 15 residues in the CDR3. Looked up from germline, CDR1 is GTSNPN and CDR2 is SVGIG (reference sequence). The V and J ends lost 2 bases and 9 bases respectively, with 20 bases between them. CDR3 sequence reads: CAWSSGGPSGRIQYF. The CDR3 DNA reads as TGTGCCTGGAGTTCGGGCGGACCATCAGGGCGCATTCAGTACTTC.

There are many counts of this clonotype. The V and J genes are TRBV4-1 and TRBJ2-5, with a possible D match to TRBD2 (5 bases). The CDR3 loop spans 15 amino acids. V gave up 0 bases and J gave up 5 bases, with 13 bases separating them. Germline V gene sequence: CDR1 MGHRA, CDR2 YSYEKL. The CDR3 spells CASSQERRRVETQYF. DNA for the CDR3: TGCGCCAGCAGCCAAGAACGCAGGCGGGTCGAGACCCAGTACTTC.

This clonotype was seen at least ten times. This could be a read error, since a much larger clone is one nucleotide away. Because it lacks the conserved phenylalanine or tryptophan at the end, this CDR3 is likely a read error. The chain couples TRBV11-2 to TRBJ2-1; TRBD2 aligns across 7 bases. The CDR3 extends over 17 amino acids. Germline CDR1 and CDR2: SGHAT and FQNNGV. The V and J ends lost 5 bases and 0 bases, in that order; junction bases with no gene match: 10. CDR3 DNA: TGTGCCAGCAGCGTATTAGCGGGTACCAGCTCCTACAATGAGCAGTTCTCC. Protein sequence: CASSVLAGTSSYNEQFS.

As for this clonotype: Given a much more abundant clone one base away, this may be a read error. The chain couples TRBV7-9 to TRBJ2-7, with 10 bases aligning to TRBD2. The CDR3 runs to 15 residues. Germline V gene data show CDR1 as SEHNR and CDR2 as FQNEAQ (reference sequence). CDR3 loop: CAGSQILAGVWEQYF. CDR3 coding DNA: TGTGCCGGCAGCCAGATCCTAGCGGGAGTCTGGGAGCAGTACTTC.